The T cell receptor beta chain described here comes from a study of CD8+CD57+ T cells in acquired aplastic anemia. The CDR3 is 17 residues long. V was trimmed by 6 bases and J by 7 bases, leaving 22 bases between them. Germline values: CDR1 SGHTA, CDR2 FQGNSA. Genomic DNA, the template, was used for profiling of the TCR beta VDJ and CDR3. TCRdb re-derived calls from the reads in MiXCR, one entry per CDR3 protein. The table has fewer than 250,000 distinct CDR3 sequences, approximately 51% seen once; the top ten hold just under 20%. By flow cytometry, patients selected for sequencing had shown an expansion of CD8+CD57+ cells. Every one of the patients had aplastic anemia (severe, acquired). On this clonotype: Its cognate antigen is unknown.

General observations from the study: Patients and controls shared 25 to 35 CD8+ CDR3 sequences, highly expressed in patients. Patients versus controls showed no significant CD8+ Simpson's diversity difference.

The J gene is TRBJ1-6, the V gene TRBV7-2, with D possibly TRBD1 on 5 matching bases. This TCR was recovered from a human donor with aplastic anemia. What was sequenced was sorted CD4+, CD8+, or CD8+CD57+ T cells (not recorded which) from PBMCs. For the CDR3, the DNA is TGTGCCAGCAGTCCGGGCGGCAGCAGGGAGGAAAATTCACCCCTCCACTTT. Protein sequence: CASSPGGSREENSPLHF.